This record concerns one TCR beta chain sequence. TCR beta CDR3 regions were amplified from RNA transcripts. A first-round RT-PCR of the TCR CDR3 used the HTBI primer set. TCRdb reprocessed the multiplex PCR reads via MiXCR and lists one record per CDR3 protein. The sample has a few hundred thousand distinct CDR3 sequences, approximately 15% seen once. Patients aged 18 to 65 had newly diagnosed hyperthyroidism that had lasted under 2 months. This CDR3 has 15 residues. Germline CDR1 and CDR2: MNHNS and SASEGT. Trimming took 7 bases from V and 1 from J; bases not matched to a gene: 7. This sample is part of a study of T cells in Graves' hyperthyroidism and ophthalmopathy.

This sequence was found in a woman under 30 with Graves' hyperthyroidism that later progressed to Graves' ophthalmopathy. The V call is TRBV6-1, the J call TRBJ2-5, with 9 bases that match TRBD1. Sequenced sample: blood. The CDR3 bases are TGTGCCAGCACCCGGTGGGACAGGGTCCAAGAGACCCAGTACTTC. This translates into CASTRWDRVQETQYF.